The rows below give T cell receptor beta chains drawn from one sample of a study of blood T cell repertoires in COVID-19. The assay was immunoSEQ multiplex PCR, and TCRdb's table has in-frame clones only and misses some. The repertoire holds under 250,000 clones, with about four fifths as singletons. Sequencing used PBMCs or T cells enriched from blood (not recorded which). The receptors shown here come from a woman between 45 and 65 years old who had been exposed to COVID-19. Both conserved end residues are part of each CDR3. A D gene is named only where the DNA matches it firmly. Not every row has a clone size; where given, it reads once, few, many or a size class.

>.|TRBJ2-2|13|.|TRBV7-9
TGTGCCAGCTCAAACTCAACCCTGGGGGAGCTGTTTTTT
CASSNSTLGELFF
>few|TRBJ1-1|13|.|TRBV2
TGTGCCAGCAGTCGAGCACCGACAGAAACATCCCTCTTT
CASSRAPTETSLF
>.|TRBJ2-2|14|.|TRBV19
TGTGCCAGTAGTCTACAGGGTGTCACCGGGGAGCTGTTTTTT
CASSLQGVTGELFF
>.|TRBJ1-2|11|TRBD1|TRBV28
TGTGCCGCAGGGGGTGGGTATGGCTACACCTTC
CAAGGGYGYTF
>once|TRBJ2-5|14|.|TRBV7-8
TGTGCCAGTAGGGGAAGAGGCTTGGGAGAGACCCAGTACTTC
CASRGRGLGETQYF
>.|TRBJ1-1|14|.|TRBV6-6
TGTGCCAGCAGGCCTACAGGTTGGGGCACTGAAGCTTTCTTT
CASRPTGWGTEAFF
>.|TRBJ1-6|15|.|TRBV5-1
TGCGCCAGCAGCTTAGACAGCTCCTATAATTCACCCCTCCACTTT
CASSLDSSYNSPLHF
>.|TRBJ1-6|16|.|TRBV5-4
TGTGCCAGCAGCTTGGGCGCCTCCTCCTATAATTCACCCCTCCACTTT
CASSLGASSYNSPLHF
>.|TRBJ1-1|12|.|TRBV6-2/TRBV6-3
TGTGCCAGCAGTTACGACACGGGGGTGGCTTTCTTT
CASSYDTGVAFF
>.|TRBJ1-5|13|.|TRBV7-2
TGTGCCAGCAGCCGGACACGAGATCAGCCCCAGCATTTT
CASSRTRDQPQHF
>.|TRBJ1-2|14|TRBD1|TRBV7-8
TGTGCCAGCAGCTACGACAGGGGGGACTATGGCTACACCTTC
CASSYDRGDYGYTF
>.|TRBJ1-1|12|TRBD1|TRBV4-3
TGCGCCAGCAGCCAAGGACAGGGGAAAGCTTTCTTT
CASSQGQGKAFF
>.|TRBJ2-3|20|TRBD2|TRBV24-1
TGTGCCACCAGTGAACCCGGGACTAGCGGGGGGGGACTCGGCTCAGATACGCAGTATTTT
CATSEPGTSGGGLGSDTQYF